This entry concerns a single TCR beta chain. The antigen it binds to is not known. Base quality data are lacking; no much larger clone is found one base away. The data originate from a study of OX40 agonist ivuxolimab in advanced cancers. As for the study more broadly: Ivuxolimab was a fully human IgG2 agonistic monoclonal antibody targeting the costimulatory receptor OX40 (CD134). Intravenous ivuxolimab was administered to patients every 2 weeks at six dose levels: 0.01, 0.1, 0.3, 1.5, 3 and 10 mg/kg. Of the 50 or so patients in dose escalation, around 19 had hepatocellular carcinoma, some 15 had melanoma, 9 had renal cell carcinoma and 9 had head and neck cancer. In the dose-escalation cohort, 65% to 85% of patients were male, and the mean age was approximately 60 years with a range of 23 to 79. Prior anti-PD-1, anti-PD-L1 or anti-CTLA-4 therapy was permitted, and 40% to 50% of dose-escalation patients had received checkpoint inhibitors. Partial responses were achieved by three dose-escalation patients, of whom one had hepatocellular carcinoma and two had cutaneous melanoma. The point of sequencing TCRbeta in the periphery was to test whether ivuxolimab changed TCR sequence diversity and drove clonal T-cell expansion. The paper reports the monotherapy dose-escalation portion (N of about 50 patients) of the phase I ivuxolimab trial. Broad study findings and their caveats: At doses of 0.1 to 3.0 mg/kg, clonal expansion of both CD4+ and CD8+ blood T cells was observed from baseline to week 6. Low levels of normalized T-cell clonal expansion were also seen in some patients who did not respond. The antigen specificity of the clonally expanded peripheral T cells was not determined. In the 0.1-3.0 mg/kg groups, partial responders had among the lowest normalized peripheral clonal expansion, particularly in CD8+ T cells. After ivuxolimab, more expanded clones were found on average in CD8+ T cells than in CD4+ T cells.

The trial excluded patients who had a history of autoimmune disease or were on systemic immunosuppression. Peripheral blood for TCR sequencing was drawn from every dose cohort at baseline, at cycle 4 day 1 and at cycle 7 day 1. Samples came from an open-label, multicenter, first-in-human phase I dose-escalation trial of ivuxolimab. Adults with locally advanced or metastatic melanoma, renal cell carcinoma, hepatocellular carcinoma or head and neck squamous cell carcinoma were enrolled in the trial. Before TCR sequencing, CD4+ T cells and CD8+ T cells from peripheral blood were sorted into separate populations. For sequencing of the TCRbeta CDR3 region, genomic DNA was extracted from the sorted cells. TCRbeta CDR3 regions were sequenced using the immunoSEQ Assay. The immuneACCESS repertoire file appears here via TCRdb, limited to in-frame rearrangements. These files lack a portion of the clones; in checked studies, under half of the deficit traces to unresolved V genes, and the cause of the others is not known. The sample profile shows fewer than 130,000 clones; approximately 89% of them were found once. The ten largest clonotypes hold 0.25% to 0.3% of the sample.

Its CDR3 holds 13 amino acids, cysteine through phenylalanine. The DNA shown is the 39-base CDR3, in frame from base 1. Per the germline V gene (reference sequence), LNHDA is the CDR1 and SQIVND is the CDR2. V drops 8 bases and J drops 7 bases, leaving 14 bases in between. Sequences were derived from CD4+ or CD8+ T cells sorted from blood, sampled in a trial of the OX40 agonist ivuxolimab. The clonotype originates from an adult with an advanced solid tumor such as melanoma, head and neck, liver or kidney cancer. This chain is built from TRBV19 and TRBJ2-2, with a weak D call of TRBD2 (5 bases match). The bases are TGTGCCAGTTCTATTTCAGGAGGCGGGGAGCTGTTTTTT. This codes for CASSISGGGELFF.